The next 32 T cell receptor beta chains were all read from a single sample in a study of shared clonotypes between healthy human individuals. Positive CCR7 selection of CD45RO-negative cells yielded the naive CD8 cells, and terminally differentiated effector memory CD45RA+ cells were excluded. TCRdb keeps only in-frame clones here, not all; method: immunoSEQ multiplex PCR. The repertoire holds more than 2 million clones, 93% seen once, with around 1.8% in the top ten. Sequencing was carried out using naive CD8+ T cells from PBMCs. The receptors here all came from a young man in good health. Some clones in this sample may be carry-over from other donors' samples.

The CDR3 loop is CASSQGPGDIYEQYF. The CDR3 DNA follows: TGCGCCAGCAGCCAAGGACCGGGGGACATCTACGAGCAGTACTTC. The chain links TRBV4-1 to TRBJ2-7; D is perhaps TRBD1 or TRBD2 (6 bases each). Trimming pared 1 base from V and 3 bases from J, leaving 13 bases between. The germline CDR1 and CDR2 sequences are MGHRA and YSYEKL. This CDR3 spans 15 amino acids.

This chain links TRBV15 with TRBJ2-1, with a weak D call TRBD1 (6 bases). CDR1 LNHNV and CDR2 YYDKDF come from the germline V gene (reference sequence). The V end lost 0 bases, the J end lost 7 bases, and 13 bases lay between the germline ends. There are 15 residues in the CDR3. The CDR3 region is CATSRDRGLLNEQFF. CDR3 bases: TGTGCCACCAGCAGAGACAGGGGCTTGTTAAATGAGCAGTTCTTC.

The chain carries TRBV7-9 and TRBJ2-7, with TRBD2 identical over 8 bases. Trimming at V came to 5 bases and at J to 3 bases, leaving 15 bases not matched to a gene. CDR1 SEHNR and CDR2 FQNEAQ come from the germline V gene (reference sequence). CDR3 length: 17 amino acids. CDR3 protein: CASSRSRWTGGDYEQYF. The CDR3 DNA reads as TGTGCCAGCAGCCGAAGCCGTTGGACGGGGGGGGACTACGAGCAGTACTTC.

The chain uses TRBV28 and TRBJ1-2; D remains ambiguous. The ends were cut back, 5 bases at V and 4 bases at J, with 8 bases in the middle. The CDR3 is 12 amino acids. Germline CDR1 and CDR2: MDHEN and SYDVKM. CDR3 amino acids: CASSPGIYGYTF. The CDR3, as DNA: TGTGCCAGCAGTCCCGGGATCTATGGCTACACCTTC.

The V gene is TRBV5-1, the J gene TRBJ2-3, with 9 bases matching TRBD2. Germline V gene lookup returns CDR1 SGHRS and CDR2 YFSETQ. The CDR3 runs to 16 residues. With 3 bases clipped from V and 0 bases from J, the junction kept 5 bases outside the gene matches. CDR3 coding DNA: TGCGCCAGCAGCTCCATAGCGGGAGCTAGCACAGATACGCAGTATTTT. Amino acid sequence: CASSSIAGASTDTQYF. The full variable domain, its missing parts supplied by reference TRBV5-1 and TRBJ2-3, is KAGVTQTPRYLIKTRGQQVTLSCSPISGHRSVSWYQQTPGQGLQFLFEYFSETQRNKGNFPGRFSGRQFSNSRSEMNVSTLELGDSALYLCASSSIAGASTDTQYFGPGTRLTVL.

CDR3 in DNA: TGTGCCAGCAGCGATCCAGGGGCGCTGGGCTACACCTTC. It yields the protein CASSDPGALGYTF. The chain links TRBV7-9 to TRBJ1-2, with TRBD1 as a possible D gene (6 bases). CDR1 SEHNR and CDR2 FQNEAQ come from the germline V gene (reference sequence). Trimming left V 5 bases short and J 8 bases short, with 15 bases between. This CDR3 has 13 amino acids.

The chain links TRBV7-2 to TRBJ1-1, with D unresolved. The CDR3 extends over 13 amino acids. Trimming pared 4 bases from V and 11 bases from J, leaving 17 bases between. Germline CDR1 and CDR2: SGHTA and FQGNSA. The chain's CDR3 is CASSSRKTVLAFF. CDR3 DNA sequence: TGTGCCAGCAGCTCGAGAAAAACAGTATTGGCTTTCTTT. Looking up the rest from reference TRBV7-2 and TRBJ1-1 gives the full variable domain: GAGVSQSPSNKVTEKGKDVELRCDPISGHTALYWYRQSLGQGLEFLIYFQGNSAPDKSGLPSDRFSAERTGGSVSTLTIQRTQQEDSAVYLCASSSRKTVLAFFGQGTRLTVV.

The genes are TRBV28 and TRBJ1-4; 7 bases are shared with TRBD1. The CDR3 is 16 amino acids. The ends lost 5 bases at V and 7 bases at J; junction bases unmatched: 13. CDR1 is MDHEN, CDR2 SYDVKM, per germline. CDR3 nucleotides: TGTGCCAGCAGTCCGATTACGACAGGGTTCAGTGAAAAACTGTTTTTT. Translated, it gives CASSPITTGFSEKLFF.

V usage is TRBV6-6 and J usage is TRBJ2-1, with D hard to call. This CDR3 is built from 13 residues. Between the trimmed V and J ends, which lost 5 bases and 3 bases, there was a span of 8 bases. Germline CDR1 and CDR2: MNHNY and SVGAGI (reference sequence). The CDR3: CASSRVGYNEQFF. DNA for the CDR3: TGTGCCAGCAGTAGGGTCGGCTACAATGAGCAGTTCTTC.

V is TRBV28 and J is TRBJ2-3; the match to TRBD1 covers 9 bases. Germline V lookup: CDR1 MDHEN, CDR2 SYDVKM. The CDR3 covers 15 residues. V gave up 2 bases and J gave up 6 bases; unmatched junction bases: 6. The CDR3 DNA reads TGTGCCAGCAGTTTAATAACAGGGGGCCGGGATACGCAGTATTTT. Residues: CASSLITGGRDTQYF.

The chain has TRBV4-3 and TRBJ2-4, with 11 bases that match TRBD2. CDR3 length: 15 amino acids. Germline CDR1 LGHNA, CDR2 YSLEER. Unmatched junction bases numbered 5, after V lost 1 base and J lost 9 bases. CDR3 sequence (DNA): TGCGCCAGCAGCCAAGGGACTAGCGGGTTGGGCATTCAGTACTTC. It specifies CASSQGTSGLGIQYF.

A single count supports this clone. V gene TRBV5-4 combines with J gene TRBJ2-7; D is undetermined. Germline values: CDR1 SGHNT, CDR2 YYREEE (reference sequence). V gave up 2 bases and J gave up 0 bases, with 6 bases separating them. CDR3 length: 13 amino acids. In DNA, the CDR3 is TGTGCCAGCAGCTTCTCCCTCTCCTACGAGCAGTACTTC. Translated: CASSFSLSYEQYF.

This sequence joins TRBV11-2 and TRBJ1-1; possible D gene TRBD1, 6 bases. Germline V gene sequence: CDR1 SGHAT, CDR2 FQNNGV. The length of the CDR3 is 15 residues. V lost 5 bases, J lost 5 bases, and 18 bases lay in between. The CDR3 sequence: CASSHFRGGDTEAFF. DNA of the CDR3: TGTGCCAGCAGCCATTTTCGGGGGGGCGATACTGAAGCTTTCTTT.

This sequence joins TRBV2 and TRBJ2-1; D possibly corresponds to TRBD1 (6 bases). Germline V gene lookup returns CDR1 SNHLY and CDR2 FYNNEI. CDR3 length: 15 amino acids. Trimming removed 6 bases at V and 1 base at J, with 13 bases between. The CDR3 DNA is TGTGCCAGCAGCAGGGGAGTGGAATCCTACAATGAGCAGTTCTTC. Translated: CASSRGVESYNEQFF.

The J gene is TRBJ2-7, the V gene TRBV27, with TRBD1 identical over 9 bases. This CDR3 has 16 amino acids. Trimming at V came to 0 bases and at J to 6 bases, leaving 9 bases not matched to a gene. From germline, CDR1 is MNHEY and CDR2 SMNVEV (reference sequence). In nucleotides, the CDR3 is TGTGCCAGCAGTTTATCTTCTTGGGACAGGGTCGGCGAGCAGTACTTC. It specifies CASSLSSWDRVGEQYF.

This clone has just one count. CDR3 loop: CASSLHYLTGELFF. In nucleotides, the CDR3 is TGTGCCAGCAGTTTGCACTATTTGACCGGGGAGCTGTTTTTT. The gene calls are TRBV28 and TRBJ2-2, with D uncertain. Trimming cost V 3 bases and J 5 bases, with 10 bases left between them. This CDR3 region has 14 residues. In germline, CDR1 is MDHEN, CDR2 SYDVKM.

This chain uses TRBV2 with TRBJ1-3; maybe TRBD1 (6 bases). Trimming removed 6 bases from V and 6 bases from J, with 18 bases in between. Germline V gene data show CDR1 as SNHLY and CDR2 as FYNNEI. The CDR3 runs to 15 residues. CDR3 in DNA: TGTGCCAGCAGAGATTATTACAGGGTTGAAAACACCATATATTTT. It specifies CASRDYYRVENTIYF.

The J gene is TRBJ1-2, the V gene TRBV29-1; D remains ambiguous. Germline V lookup: CDR1 SQVTM, CDR2 ANQGSEA. The V end was cut by 4 bases, the J end by 3 bases, with 15 bases between. The CDR3 loop spans 14 amino acids. Here the CDR3 DNA reads TGCAGCGTTGCTGAGGGAGGGTGGGACTATGGCTACACCTTC. Its translation is CSVAEGGWDYGYTF.

The gene calls are TRBV7-6 and TRBJ1-5, with 9 positions matching TRBD1. After removal of 2 bases from V and 2 bases from J, the junction contained 4 bases not matched to a gene. This CDR3 has 16 amino acids. Per the germline V gene, CDR1 is SGHVS and CDR2 is FNYEAQ. This CDR3 reads CASSLRDRAGNQPQHF. CDR3 DNA: TGTGCCAGCAGCTTACGGGACAGGGCGGGCAATCAGCCCCAGCATTTT.

This chain links TRBV9 with TRBJ2-7, with 7 nucleotides matching TRBD2. CDR1 SGDLS and CDR2 YYNGEE come from the germline V gene. The CDR3 consists of 16 residues. The junction had 10 bases not matched to a gene; V was cut back by 4 bases and J by 0 bases. CDR3 DNA sequence: TGTGCCAGCAGCCATCCACTAGCGTCTAGCTCCTACGAGCAGTACTTC. It encodes CASSHPLASSSYEQYF.

V is TRBV7-2 and J is TRBJ2-7; tentative D call: TRBD1 (5 bases). The CDR3 covers 15 residues. Trimming pared 1 base from V and 4 bases from J, leaving 14 bases between. CDR1 is SGHTA, CDR2 FQGNSA, per germline. Here the CDR3 reads CASSLGTTPGYEQYF. DNA of the CDR3: TGTGCCAGCAGCTTAGGGACAACACCCGGGTACGAGCAGTACTTC.

Of note for this clone: Other DNA variants within this sample encode the same CDR3. DNA of the CDR3: TGTGCCAGCAGTCCGGGACTAGCATTCTACGAGCAGTACTTC. Protein: CASSPGLAFYEQYF. The rearrangement joins TRBV27 to TRBJ2-7; TRBD2 agrees at 9 bases. CDR1 and CDR2 (germline): MNHEY, SMNVEV (reference sequence). Germline trimming cut 5 bases from V and 3 bases from J; bases unmatched to any gene: 5. The CDR3 loop spans 14 amino acids.

The chain has TRBV4-3 and TRBJ1-3, with 7 positions matching TRBD1. CDR3 length: 14 amino acids. The germline V gene encodes CDR1 LGHNA and CDR2 YSLEER. Trimming cost V 4 bases and J 4 bases; bases outside gene matches: 4. CDR3 sequence reads: CASSRQGKGNTIYF. The CDR3 coding sequence is TGCGCCAGCAGCCGACAGGGCAAGGGAAACACCATATATTTT.

In this sample, this clone turned up once. The V gene is TRBV25-1, the J gene TRBJ1-2; no reliable D call. Germline assignment: CDR1 MGHDK and CDR2 SYGVNS. The CDR3 consists of 12 residues. V lost 8 bases to trimming and J lost 4 bases, with 11 bases between them. This CDR3 is CASRGRGYGYTF. DNA of the CDR3: TGTGCCAGCCGCGGACGGGGCTATGGCTACACCTTC.

The rearrangement joins TRBV28 to TRBJ2-7; 10 bases are shared with TRBD2. This CDR3 spans 16 amino acids. V gave up 1 base and J gave up 1 base; unmatched junction bases: 4. Germline CDR1 is MDHEN and CDR2 is SYDVKM. The CDR3 sequence: CASSLLLLAGSYEQYF. Here the CDR3 DNA reads TGTGCCAGCAGTTTATTGTTACTAGCGGGATCCTACGAGCAGTACTTC. Variable domain in full (rest from reference TRBV28 and TRBJ2-7): DVKVTQSSRYLVKRTGEKVFLECVQDMDHENMFWYRQDPGLGLRLIYFSYDVKMKEKGDIPEGYSVSREKKERFSLILESASTNQTSMYLCASSLLLLAGSYEQYFGPGTRLTVT.

This chain connects TRBV27 to TRBJ1-5, with 8 bases identical to TRBD1. The germline V gene encodes CDR1 MNHEY and CDR2 SMNVEV (reference sequence). The CDR3 extends over 16 amino acids. V shed 6 bases and J 0 bases; nucleotides not matched to a gene: 7. CDR3 in amino acids: CASSRTGYSSNQPQHF. The CDR3 nucleotides read TGTGCCAGCAGCCGGACAGGGTACTCTAGCAATCAGCCCCAGCATTTT.

CDR3 residues: CASSSAGTGDEQFF. CDR3 sequence (DNA): TGTGCCAGCAGTTCCGCGGGGACAGGGGATGAGCAGTTCTTC. The V and J genes are TRBV28 and TRBJ2-1; 10 bases are shared with TRBD1. The CDR3 has 14 residues. In germline, CDR1 is MDHEN, CDR2 SYDVKM. V was pared by 4 bases and J by 8 bases, with 5 bases of the junction left unmatched.

As to this clone: The same CDR3 also results from other DNA sequences found in this sample. The chain has TRBV13 and TRBJ2-2; TRBD1 matches 9 bases. Losses at the gene ends were 4 bases for V and 3 bases for J; bases not matched to a gene: 3. CDR3 length: 15 residues. The germline V gene has CDR1 PRHDT and CDR2 FYEKMQ (reference sequence). The CDR3 region is CASSSRDRDTGELFF. The DNA for the CDR3 is TGTGCCAGCAGCTCTAGGGACAGGGACACCGGGGAGCTGTTTTTT.

This clone showed up just once. The limits of the CDR3 on the DNA are not certain, so only TCRdb's listed CDR3 is given. The chain has TRBV27 and TRBJ2-1; the DNA was not compared with TRBD2, the D call given in the table. Inclusive of both ends, the CDR3 amounts to 16 amino acids. Germline CDR1 is MNHEY and CDR2 is SMNVEV (reference sequence). CDR3 region: CASSSSLVPAYNEQFF.

This chain links TRBV5-4 with TRBJ2-1; perhaps TRBD1 as D (7 bases). The CDR3 runs 14 residues. Germline values: CDR1 SGHNT, CDR2 YYREEE (reference sequence). Trimming removed 1 base from V and 14 bases from J, with 19 bases in between. The chain's CDR3 is CASSLLEGAQEEFF. CDR3 DNA: TGTGCCAGCAGCTTGTTGGAGGGGGCGCAGGAGGAGTTCTTC.

The chain links TRBV7-9 to TRBJ2-7, with D possibly TRBD1 on 7 matching bases. Trimming pared 8 bases from V and 4 bases from J, leaving 18 bases between. Germline V lookup: CDR1 SEHNR, CDR2 FQNEAQ (reference sequence). The CDR3 covers 14 residues. The CDR3, as DNA: TGTGCCAGCCAAGGAGGGGGCATAATTTACGAGCAGTACTTC. This translates into CASQGGGIIYEQYF.

The CDR3 DNA sequence: TGTGCCAGCAGCTTAGGCGGAAGTTCCGGGGGCTACACCTTC. This codes for CASSLGGSSGGYTF. This rearrangement joins TRBV7-2 to TRBJ1-2; D uncertain. This CDR3 has 14 amino acids. Germline CDR1 SGHTA, CDR2 FQGNSA. V was clipped by 1 base and J by 8 bases, with 14 bases between them.